These 23 T cell receptor beta chains were sequenced from one sample in a study of T-cell memory formation after mild COVID-19. TCRdb re-derived calls from the 5' RACE reads in MiXCR, one entry per CDR3 protein. The sample consists of about 270,000 distinct CDR3 sequences, around 15% of them appearing once. The sequencing sample was made of PBMCs or a T cell subset sorted from them (not recorded which). The receptors come from a man aged 18 to 29 who had mild COVID-19 (a few samples of this study predate the infection). Cell type and time point are not known.

This sequence joins TRBV6-5 and TRBJ2-6; 12 nucleotides align to TRBD2. The CDR3 is made up of 16 amino acids. V was pared by 5 bases and J by 6 bases, with 5 bases of the junction left unmatched. CDR1 MNHEY and CDR2 SVGAGI come from the germline V gene. The CDR3 region has the DNA TGTGCCAGCAGTCTAGCGGGGGGGCCGCCGGCCAACGTCCTGACTTTC. Its protein is CASSLAGGPPANVLTF.

A few counts support this clonotype. This CDR3 is CASSWGQGGTEAFF. CDR3 DNA sequence: TGCGCCAGCAGCTGGGGACAGGGGGGCACTGAAGCTTTCTTT. The V and J genes are TRBV5-1 and TRBJ1-1, with 11 positions matching TRBD1. The V segment lost 3 bases and the J segment 4 bases; nucleotides outside the gene matches: 2. The germline V gene encodes CDR1 SGHRS and CDR2 YFSETQ. The CDR3 is made up of 14 amino acids. The variable domain in full, completed from reference TRBV5-1 and TRBJ1-1, reads KAGVTQTPRYLIKTRGQQVTLSCSPISGHRSVSWYQQTPGQGLQFLFEYFSETQRNKGNFPGRFSGRQFSNSRSEMNVSTLELGDSALYLCASSWGQGGTEAFFGQGTRLTVV.

This clonotype was seen ten or more times. The rearrangement joins TRBV29-1 to TRBJ1-1, with a tentative D call TRBD1 (5 bases). V lost 1 base, J lost 1 base, and 7 bases lay in between. CDR3 length: 13 amino acids. Germline assignment: CDR1 SQVTM and CDR2 ANQGSEA. Here the CDR3 reads CSVEGGQNTEAFF. The CDR3 coding sequence is TGCAGCGTTGAAGGGGGCCAGAACACTGAAGCTTTCTTT.

The genes are TRBV4-3 and TRBJ2-1; TRBD2 agrees at 7 bases. This CDR3 has 15 amino acids. The V gene's germline CDR1 is LGHNA and CDR2 YSLEER. The junction had 5 bases not matched to a gene; V was cut back by 0 bases and J by 6 bases. DNA for the CDR3: TGCGCCAGCAGCCAAGAGGGCCGGGGGGTCAATGAGCAGTTCTTC. It codes for CASSQEGRGVNEQFF.

This clonotype came up a few times. This chain links TRBV5-1 with TRBJ1-2; D not certain. V lost 0 bases and J lost 3, with 3 bases in between. CDR1 is SGHRS and CDR2 is YFSETQ in the germline V gene. The CDR3 has 12 amino acids. The CDR3: CASSLEHYGYTF. CDR3 sequence (DNA): TGCGCCAGCAGCTTGGAGCACTATGGCTACACCTTC.

The chain links TRBV12-3 or TRBV12-4 to TRBJ1-2; perhaps TRBD1 as D (6 bases). The V end was cut by 5 bases, the J end by 8 bases, with 18 bases between. This CDR3 is built from 14 residues. The CDR3 loop reads CASSPTTPGEGYTF. CDR3 coding DNA: TGTGCCAGCAGTCCCACTACCCCAGGGGAAGGCTACACCTTC.

The V and J genes are TRBV5-1 and TRBJ2-3; TRBD2 is a possible D gene (6 bases). The CDR3 extends over 15 amino acids. Trimming pared 2 bases from V and 0 bases from J, leaving 10 bases between. The germline CDR1 and CDR2 sequences are SGHRS and YFSETQ. CDR3 region: CASSFGDFSTDTQYF. The CDR3 region has the DNA TGCGCCAGCAGCTTTGGGGACTTTAGCACAGATACGCAGTATTTT.

This clonotype came up a few times. The rearrangement joins TRBV6-6 to TRBJ1-3; no clear D gene. This CDR3 is 13 amino acids long. CDR1 is MNHNY and CDR2 is SVGAGI in the germline V gene (reference sequence). The V end was cut by 8 bases, the J end by 0 bases, with 8 bases between. This CDR3 reads CASWRNSGNTIYF. The CDR3 coding sequence is TGTGCCAGCTGGAGAAACTCTGGAAACACCATATATTTT.

There are a few counts of this clonotype. CDR3 protein: CASSSDQGPQYF. The CDR3 DNA sequence: TGTGCCAGCAGCTCAGATCAGGGACCGCAGTATTTT. The chain is built from TRBV7-2 and TRBJ2-3, with D perhaps matching TRBD1 or TRBD2 (5 bases each). Deletions cut 4 bases from V and 10 bases from J, with 12 bases between. CDR1 is SGHTA, CDR2 FQGNSA, per germline. CDR3 length: 12 amino acids.

This clonotype was counted only a few times. This CDR3 is CASSLSSGMNTEAFF. In DNA, the CDR3 is TGCGCCAGCAGCCTCTCGTCCGGCATGAACACTGAAGCTTTCTTT. V usage is TRBV5-1 and J usage is TRBJ1-1, with D uncertain. V was clipped by 4 bases and J by 0 bases, with 13 bases between them. CDR1 SGHRS and CDR2 YFSETQ come from the germline V gene. The CDR3 extends over 15 amino acids. The whole variable domain, remainder taken from reference TRBV5-1 and TRBJ1-1, is KAGVTQTPRYLIKTRGQQVTLSCSPISGHRSVSWYQQTPGQGLQFLFEYFSETQRNKGNFPGRFSGRQFSNSRSEMNVSTLELGDSALYLCASSLSSGMNTEAFFGQGTRLTVV.

The rearrangement uses TRBV7-2 and TRBJ1-1; D is unclear. Trimming shortened V by 5 bases and J by 4 bases, and 5 bases separated the two germline ends. CDR3 length: 11 amino acids. The V gene's germline CDR1 is SGHTA and CDR2 FQGNSA. Here the CDR3 reads CASSHPTEAFF. The CDR3 region has the DNA TGTGCCAGCAGCCACCCCACTGAAGCTTTCTTT.

This clonotype was found a few times. This sequence joins TRBV7-2 and TRBJ2-7; TRBD2 aligns across 14 bases. CDR3 length: 16 residues. Germline CDR1 is SGHTA and CDR2 is FQGNSA. V trimming: 5 bases; J trimming: 7 bases; junction bases outside the gene matches: 10. The CDR3 is CASSPRTSGGPREQYF. CDR3 nucleotide sequence: TGTGCCAGCAGCCCTAGGACTAGCGGGGGGCCTAGGGAGCAGTACTTC.

This clonotype has more than one count but fewer than ten. The chain is built from TRBV3-1 and TRBJ1-2; 7 positions match TRBD1. The CDR3 is made up of 17 amino acids. Per the germline V gene, CDR1 is LGHDT and CDR2 is YNNKEL (reference sequence). Trimming at V came to 1 base and at J to 3 bases, leaving 11 bases not matched to a gene. Here the CDR3 DNA reads TGTGCCAGCAGCCAAGGGCGTAGGGGGCGGTGGGACTATGGCTACACCTTC. The encoded protein is CASSQGRRGRWDYGYTF.

This clonotype was observed a few times. The genes are TRBV7-9 and TRBJ1-1; D may be TRBD1 (5 bases). The V end was cut by 2 bases, the J end by 5 bases, with 12 bases between. This CDR3 region has 14 residues. Looked up from germline, CDR1 is SEHNR and CDR2 is FQNEAQ (reference sequence). The CDR3 loop reads CASSLSPTETEAFF. CDR3 sequence (DNA): TGTGCCAGCAGCTTAAGTCCGACAGAGACTGAAGCTTTCTTT. Drawing the rest from reference TRBV7-9 and TRBJ1-1, the complete variable domain is DTGVSQNPRHKITKRGQNVTFRCDPISEHNRLYWYRQTLGQGPEFLTYFQNEAQLEKSRLLSDRFSAERPKGSFSTLEIQRTEQGDSAMYLCASSLSPTETEAFFGQGTRLTVV.

This clonotype has a handful of counts. The V and J genes are TRBV12-3 or TRBV12-4 and TRBJ2-7; 10 nucleotides agree with TRBD1. V dropped 0 bases and J dropped 1; count of bases not matched to a gene: 0. The CDR3 is 15 residues long. CDR3 coding DNA: TGTGCCAGCAGTTTAGCGGGACAGGGGTCCTACGAGCAGTACTTC. Translated: CASSLAGQGSYEQYF.

The rearrangement links TRBV4-2 to TRBJ2-7; TRBD1 matches 7 bases. The CDR3 extends over 18 amino acids. In germline, CDR1 is LGHNA, CDR2 YNFKEQ. Unmatched junction bases numbered 17, after V lost 6 bases and J lost 0 bases. The CDR3 loop is CASSLTRYGTDSSYEQYF. For the CDR3, the DNA is TGTGCCAGCAGTCTTACTCGTTACGGGACAGATAGCTCCTACGAGCAGTACTTC.

J is TRBJ2-7 and V is TRBV29-1, with 8 positions matching TRBD2. The germline gives CDR1 SQVTM, CDR2 ANQGSEA. CDR3 length: 17 residues. The J segment lost 4 bases and the V segment lost 8 bases, leaving 22 bases of the junction unmatched. The CDR3 loop is CSQGADLDPGLVYEQYF. CDR3 nucleotides: TGCAGCCAAGGGGCCGACCTCGACCCGGGACTAGTGTACGAGCAGTACTTC.

The chain carries TRBV27 and TRBJ2-4; the D gene is possibly TRBD1 (5 bases). V was cut by 6 bases and J by 2 bases, with 14 bases left in between. Germline CDR1 MNHEY, CDR2 SMNVEV (reference sequence). This CDR3 is 15 amino acids long. The CDR3: CASSRHPGSKNIQYF. In DNA, the CDR3 is TGTGCCAGCAGCCGACACCCAGGGTCCAAAAACATTCAGTACTTC.

This clonotype turned up a few times. This sequence joins TRBV7-9 and TRBJ2-5; D perhaps matches TRBD2 (6 bases). V was clipped by 4 bases and J by 3 bases, with 18 bases between them. The length of the CDR3 is 16 residues. Germline CDR1 is SEHNR and CDR2 is FQNEAQ (reference sequence). This chain's CDR3 is CASSSGHVGEEETQYF. The CDR3 DNA reads TGTGCCAGCAGCTCCGGCCACGTCGGGGAGGAAGAGACCCAGTACTTC.

This clonotype has more than one count but fewer than ten. The V and J genes are TRBV7-3 and TRBJ2-1; the D call may be TRBD1 or TRBD2 (5 bases each). CDR3 length equals 13 residues. The ends were cut back, 3 bases at V and 8 bases at J, with 11 bases in the middle. The germline CDR1 and CDR2 sequences are SGHTA and FQGTGA. CDR3 sequence (DNA): TGTGCCAGCAGCTTTAGCCGGGACGATGAGCAGTTCTTC. Its translation: CASSFSRDDEQFF.

The V call is TRBV7-2, the J call TRBJ2-1; D remains ambiguous. The CDR3 contains 14 residues. Trimming removed 0 bases at V and 12 bases at J, with 15 bases between. The germline V gene encodes CDR1 SGHTA and CDR2 FQGNSA. The CDR3 is CASSLAQRSRRQFF. CDR3 DNA: TGTGCCAGCAGCTTAGCGCAAAGGTCTCGGCGGCAGTTCTTC.

V and J are TRBV27 and TRBJ2-5, with D possibly TRBD1 on 5 matching bases. Germline lookup yields CDR1 MNHEY and CDR2 SMNVEV (reference sequence). Trimming cost V 8 bases and J 4 bases, with 20 bases left between them. The CDR3 is 15 amino acids. CDR3 DNA sequence: TGTGCCAGCGCCCAGTTGGCAGGGCGAGGAGAGACCCAGTACTTC. As protein: CASAQLAGRGETQYF.

A remark on this clonotype: The junction differs from germline at one of its ends, possibly a read error. The chain uses TRBV5-8 and TRBJ1-4; unclear D gene. CDR1 and CDR2 from the germline V gene are SGHTS and YDEGEE. This CDR3 has 10 residues. CDR3 sequence reads: CASSLKGGRF. The DNA of the CDR3 is TGTGCCAGCAGCTTAAAGGGAGGTCGTTTT.